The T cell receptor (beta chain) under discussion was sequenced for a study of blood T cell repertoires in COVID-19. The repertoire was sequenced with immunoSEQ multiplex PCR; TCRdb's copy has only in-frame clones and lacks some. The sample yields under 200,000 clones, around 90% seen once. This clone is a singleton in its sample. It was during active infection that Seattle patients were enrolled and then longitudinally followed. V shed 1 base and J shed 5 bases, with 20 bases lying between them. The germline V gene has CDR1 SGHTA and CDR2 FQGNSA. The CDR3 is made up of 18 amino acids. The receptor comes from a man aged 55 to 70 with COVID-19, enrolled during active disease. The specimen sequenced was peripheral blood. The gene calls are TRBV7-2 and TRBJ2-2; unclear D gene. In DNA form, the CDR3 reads TGTGCCAGCAGCTTAGGGTTGGGCCATCCCTTATATACCGGGGAGCTGTTTTTT. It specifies CASSLGLGHPLYTGELFF.